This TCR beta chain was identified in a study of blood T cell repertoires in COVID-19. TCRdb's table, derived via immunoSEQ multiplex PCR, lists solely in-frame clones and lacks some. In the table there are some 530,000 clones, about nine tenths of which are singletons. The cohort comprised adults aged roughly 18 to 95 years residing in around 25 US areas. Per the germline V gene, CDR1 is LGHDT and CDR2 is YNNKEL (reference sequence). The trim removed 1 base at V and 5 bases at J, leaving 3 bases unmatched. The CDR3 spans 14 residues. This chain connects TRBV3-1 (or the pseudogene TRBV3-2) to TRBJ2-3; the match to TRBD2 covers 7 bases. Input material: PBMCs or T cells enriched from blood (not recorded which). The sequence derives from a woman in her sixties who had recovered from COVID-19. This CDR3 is CASSQALAVDTQYF. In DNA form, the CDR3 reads TGTGCCAGCAGCCAAGCCCTAGCGGTAGATACGCAGTATTTT.